This T cell receptor beta chain was captured by sequencing in a study of CD8+ T cells in alopecia areata. Study context: Spontaneous alopecia affected the 6-12-month-old C3H/HeJ graft donors, whose skin was transplanted to roughly 7-10-week-old female C3H/HeJ mice. Broader study findings: Clonality exceeded that of normal scalp in lesional scalp, most notably in alopecia totalis/universalis.

The sorting of pooled cutaneous lymph node cells relied on CD4, CD8alpha, NKG2D, NKG2ACE and other markers. Extracted from the samples, RNA was reverse transcribed into cDNA to serve as the sequencing template. TCRdb keeps only in-frame clones here, not all; method: immunoSEQ multiplex PCR. The sample shows 200,000 to 300,000 clones, none of them appearing just once. As regards this clone: Its antigen is undetermined. The genes and germline here are from mouse. The read ends 4 residues early relative to the CDR3; the germline J gene fills the gap.

Germline CDR1 and CDR2: NSQYPW and LRSPGD (reference sequence). CDR3 length: 13 residues. Trimming shortened V by 3 bases and J by 0 bases, and 4 bases separated the two germline ends. The TCR was taken from a C3H/HeJ mouse with alopecia areata. The mice in this strain carry MHC haplotype H2-k. Sequencing was performed on CD4+ T cells sorted from a lymph node. The chain joins TRBV1 to TRBJ2-3; D is unclear. Partial CDR3 DNA: TGCACCTGCAGTGCCCTCAGTGCAGAA. It specifies CTCSALSAE. The whole CDR3 sequence reads CTCSALSAETLYF.